The clone carrying this TCR beta chain has more than one count but fewer than ten. Its antigen remains unknown. This sample was taken from a study of cytomegalovirus exposure and HLA in healthy donors. PCR primers comprised 60 Vbeta and 13 Jbeta primers. Only in-frame clones appear in the TCRdb table, and some are missing; sequencing was by immunoSEQ multiplex PCR. The table includes approximately 100,000 clones, 79% detected once. Study-wide findings and caveats: A previous analysis found most TCR beta V segments productive roughly 87% or roughly 30% of the time. Rarity characterized most TCR sequences, yet some public TCRs appeared in many donors. Near-uniform donor sequencing depth was presumed by presence/absence analyses.

CDR3 length equals 15 residues. Per the germline V gene, CDR1 is SEHNR and CDR2 is FQNEAQ (reference sequence). The V segment lost 2 bases and the J segment 15 bases; nucleotides outside the gene matches: 13. V gene TRBV7-9 combines with J gene TRBJ2-1; 10 nucleotides line up with TRBD1. The receptor was derived from a female donor in good health and CMV-seropositive. The sequencing input was PBMCs. In DNA, the CDR3 is TGTGCCAGCAGCTTATCCGGGACAGGGGAGGGGGGTCGGTTCTTC. Encoded protein: CASSLSGTGEGGRFF.